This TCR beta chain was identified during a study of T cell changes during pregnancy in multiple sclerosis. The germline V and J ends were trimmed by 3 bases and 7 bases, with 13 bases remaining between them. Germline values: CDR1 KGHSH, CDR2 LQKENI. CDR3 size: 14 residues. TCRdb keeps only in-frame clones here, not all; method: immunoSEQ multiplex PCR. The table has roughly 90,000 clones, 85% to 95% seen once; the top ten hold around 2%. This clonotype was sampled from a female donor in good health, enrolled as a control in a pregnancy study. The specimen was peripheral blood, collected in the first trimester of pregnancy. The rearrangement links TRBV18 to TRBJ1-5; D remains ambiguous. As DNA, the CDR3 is TGTGCCAGCTCACCTGGGCAGGCCACCCAGCCCCAGCATTTT. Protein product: CASSPGQATQPQHF.